Each of the 29 T cell receptor beta chains below was sequenced from the same sample in a study of blood T cell repertoires in COVID-19. Here immunoSEQ multiplex PCR was the method, and the copy in TCRdb shows in-frame clones only, minus some. Of more than 250,000 clones in the sample, around 87% were seen once. The source material was peripheral blood. The receptor set was obtained from a man between 50 and 59 years old with active or convalescent COVID-19.

The table lists this clone with a few counts. The CDR3 DNA sequence: TGTGCCAGCAGTCCACTTACTAGTCTTGAGCAGTACTTC. Protein: CASSPLTSLEQYF. V usage is TRBV12-3 or TRBV12-4 and J usage is TRBJ2-7; the D gene is possibly TRBD2 (5 bases). The length of the CDR3 is 13 residues. The V end was cut by 5 bases, the J end by 7 bases, with 15 bases between.

The CDR3 DNA reads as TGTGCCAGCAGCCAAGAGGGGTTGACAGGGGTTGGGGATACGCAGTATTTT. Its protein product is CASSQEGLTGVGDTQYF. The chain couples TRBV4-2 to TRBJ2-3, with 8 nucleotides matching TRBD1. Unmatched junction bases numbered 11, after V lost 0 bases and J lost 6 bases. The CDR3 is 17 amino acids. Germline V gene data show CDR1 as LGHNA and CDR2 as YNFKEQ.

A single count supports this clone. The rearrangement joins TRBV7-2 to TRBJ2-1; no reliable D call. This CDR3 region has 15 residues. In germline, CDR1 is SGHTA, CDR2 FQGNSA. Trimming removed 5 bases at V and 2 bases at J, with 13 bases between. The CDR3 nucleotides read TGTGCCAGCAGCCCCCGAGCCGATGCCTACAATGAGCAGTTCTTC. Translating it yields CASSPRADAYNEQFF.

The chain joins TRBV28 to TRBJ1-2; TRBD1 matches 7 bases. The V and J ends lost 7 bases and 2 bases, in that order; junction bases with no gene match: 1. The CDR3 has 12 amino acids. Germline loops: CDR1 MDHEN, CDR2 SYDVKM. The CDR3 DNA is TGTGCCAGCAAGACAGGGAACTATGGCTACACCTTC. Amino acids: CASKTGNYGYTF.

The rearrangement joins TRBV18 to TRBJ2-7; D remains unclear. The V gene's germline CDR1 is KGHSH and CDR2 LQKENI. The V end lost 3 bases, the J end lost 1 base, and 10 bases lay between the germline ends. CDR3 size: 14 residues. CDR3 DNA sequence: TGTGCCAGCTCACCGGAGCAGAGATCCTACGAGCAGTACTTC. Its protein product is CASSPEQRSYEQYF.

The rearrangement links TRBV7-6 to TRBJ2-3, with 7 bases identical to TRBD2. Germline CDR1 is SGHVS and CDR2 is FNYEAQ. CDR3 length: 16 amino acids. J was trimmed by 3 bases and V by 1 base; bases with no gene match: 7. The CDR3 sequence is CASSLGASGETDTQYF. CDR3 nucleotides: TGTGCCAGCAGCTTAGGGGCTAGCGGAGAGACAGATACGCAGTATTTT.

V is TRBV6-4 and J is TRBJ2-7; 9 bases line up with TRBD1. The J segment lost 1 base and the V segment lost 7 bases, leaving 8 bases of the junction unmatched. Germline loops: CDR1 MRHNA, CDR2 SNTAGT. The CDR3 spans 15 residues. CDR3 coding DNA: TGTGCCAGCATGGGACAGGGAGTCGGTTCCTACGAGCAGTACTTC. As protein: CASMGQGVGSYEQYF.

The chain joins TRBV5-5 to TRBJ1-2; D is perhaps TRBD1 (5 bases). The germline V and J ends were trimmed by 0 bases and 7 bases, with 16 bases remaining between them. The CDR3 spans 15 residues. CDR1 is SGHKS and CDR2 is YYEKEE in the germline V gene (reference sequence). As DNA, the CDR3 is TGTGCCAGCAGCTTGGCGGGCAGGGCCCCGTTTGGCTACACCTTC. Its translation: CASSLAGRAPFGYTF.

This clone has only one observation. The chain recombines TRBV19 with TRBJ1-3; no reliable D call. The CDR3 sequence is 16 residues long. V lost 5 bases and J 4 bases, leaving 18 bases between the germline ends. Germline-derived CDR1 and CDR2 are LNHDA and SQIVND (reference sequence). The CDR3 DNA is TGTGCCAGTAGTCCAACTCTGAGGGTTACCGGAAACACCATATATTTT. This gives the protein CASSPTLRVTGNTIYF. Drawing the rest from reference TRBV19 and TRBJ1-3, the complete variable domain is DGGITQSPKYLFRKEGQNVTLSCEQNLNHDAMYWYRQDPGQGLRLIYYSQIVNDFQKGDIAEGYSVSREKKESFPLTVTSAQKNPTAFYLCASSPTLRVTGNTIYFGEGSWLTVV.

As DNA, the CDR3 is TGTGCCAGTAGTTCCCTGGGGGGGCTTATCACCGGGGAGCTGTTTTTT. It codes for CASSSLGGLITGELFF. This rearrangement joins TRBV19 to TRBJ2-2; D may be TRBD2 (7 bases). Germline V gene sequence: CDR1 LNHDA, CDR2 SQIVND (reference sequence). Trimming cost V 5 bases and J 4 bases, with 17 bases left between them. The CDR3 extends over 16 amino acids.

The chain is built from TRBV6-5 and TRBJ2-2; TRBD1 aligns across 9 bases. The CDR3 is made up of 14 amino acids. Germline assignment: CDR1 MNHEY and CDR2 SVGAGI. Germline trimming cut 4 bases from V and 6 bases from J; bases unmatched to any gene: 3. The CDR3 DNA is TGTGCCAGCAGTTCGGACAGGGGCGCCGGGGAGCTGTTTTTT. Its protein product is CASSSDRGAGELFF.

There are a few counts of this clone. In DNA, the CDR3 is TGTGCCAGCAGCCCCCGAGGTAGCGGGAATGACTATGAGCAGTTCTTC. Protein: CASSPRGSGNDYEQFF. The chain links TRBV9 to TRBJ2-1; TRBD2 agrees at 8 bases. In germline, CDR1 is SGDLS, CDR2 YYNGEE. V was clipped by 4 bases and J by 8 bases; unmatched bases: 14. The CDR3 runs to 16 residues. Drawing the rest from reference TRBV9 and TRBJ2-1, the complete variable domain is DSGVTQTPKHLITATGQRVTLRCSPRSGDLSVYWYQQSLDQGLQFLIQYYNGEERAKGNILERFSAQQFPDLHSELNLSSLELGDSALYFCASSPRGSGNDYEQFFGPGTRLTVL.

The genes are TRBV5-1 and TRBJ1-1, with D possibly being TRBD1 (5 bases). The ends were cut back, 0 bases at V and 2 bases at J, with 11 bases in the middle. The CDR3 covers 15 residues. The germline CDR1 and CDR2 sequences are SGHRS and YFSETQ. The CDR3 DNA reads TGCGCCAGCAGCTTGGGGGCGGGGGATAACACTGAAGCTTTCTTT. Its protein product is CASSLGAGDNTEAFF.

The chain couples TRBV6-5 to TRBJ1-2; D perhaps matches TRBD1 (5 bases). From germline, CDR1 is MNHEY and CDR2 SVGAGI. The CDR3 totals 14 residues. The germline V and J ends were trimmed by 0 bases and 4 bases, with 9 bases remaining between them. CDR3 in amino acids: CASSYSVGLYGYTF. The CDR3 DNA reads TGTGCCAGCAGTTACTCGGTGGGGCTCTATGGCTACACCTTC.

V is TRBV28 and J is TRBJ1-6; a weak D match, TRBD1 (6 bases). The length of the CDR3 is 12 residues. Per germline, CDR1 MDHEN and CDR2 SYDVKM. The ends were cut back, 5 bases at V and 15 bases at J, with 14 bases in the middle. DNA of the CDR3: TGTGCCAGCAGTGGGGGCCCCCATGGCCTCCACTTT. Residues: CASSGGPHGLHF. Filled out from reference TRBV28 and TRBJ1-6, the complete variable domain reads DVKVTQSSRYLVKRTGEKVFLECVQDMDHENMFWYRQDPGLGLRLIYFSYDVKMKEKGDIPEGYSVSREKKERFSLILESASTNQTSMYLCASSGGPHGLHFGNGTRLTVT.

The chain combines TRBV19 with TRBJ2-3; the match to TRBD2 covers 10 bases. The ends lost 5 bases at V and 2 bases at J; junction bases unmatched: 4. CDR3 size: 15 residues. From germline, CDR1 is LNHDA and CDR2 SQIVND (reference sequence). In DNA form, the CDR3 reads TGTGCCAGTAGTTTACTAGCGGGACTCACAGATACGCAGTATTTT. It is translated as CASSLLAGLTDTQYF.

This chain uses TRBV20-1 with TRBJ2-7; D is unclear. The V end was cut by 4 bases, the J end by 5 bases, with 9 bases between. Germline V gene sequence: CDR1 DFQATT, CDR2 SNEGSKA (reference sequence). The CDR3 totals 11 residues. The CDR3 is CSAILNNEQYF. The CDR3 DNA is TGCAGTGCTATCCTGAACAACGAGCAGTACTTC.

The chain recombines TRBV28 with TRBJ2-5; 7 nucleotides agree with TRBD1. CDR3 length: 14 amino acids. J lost 2 bases, V lost 4 bases, and 4 bases had no gene match. CDR1 MDHEN and CDR2 SYDVKM come from the germline V gene. The CDR3 loop is CASSYRGQQETQYF. The CDR3 DNA is TGTGCCAGCAGTTACCGGGGACAGCAAGAGACCCAGTACTTC.

This clone has only one observation. The chain joins TRBV6-2 or TRBV6-3 to TRBJ1-5, with 10 bases fitting TRBD1. This CDR3 comprises 18 residues. Trimming took 4 bases from V and 0 from J; bases not matched to a gene: 9. Germline V gene lookup returns CDR1 MNHEY and CDR2 SVGEGT. This CDR3 reads CASSSSGTGVYSNQPQHF. The CDR3 DNA reads TGTGCCAGCAGTTCCTCCGGGACAGGGGTTTATAGCAATCAGCCCCAGCATTTT.

The chain is built from TRBV21-1 and TRBJ2-6; no DNA check was done on the table's D call, TRBD1. TRBV21-1 corresponds to a pseudogene. The CDR3 is 18 amino acids. The CDR3 reads CASSKRTGGFTGANVLTF. The CDR3 region has the DNA TGTGCCAGCAGCAAGCGGACAGGGGGCTTTACTGGGGCCAACGTCCTGACTTTC.

V is TRBV7-3 and J is TRBJ2-3; 13 bases fit TRBD2. With 5 bases clipped from V and 4 bases from J, the junction kept 6 bases outside the gene matches. This CDR3 spans 16 amino acids. CDR1 SGHTA and CDR2 FQGTGA come from the germline V gene. The CDR3 reads CASSARLAGGPDTQYF. In nucleotides, the CDR3 is TGTGCCAGCAGCGCACGACTAGCGGGGGGCCCAGATACGCAGTATTTT.

This clone was observed a single time. Other DNA sequences in this specimen translate into the identical CDR3. The chain has TRBV6-5 and TRBJ1-1; D uncertain. CDR3 size: 14 residues. Looked up from germline, CDR1 is MNHEY and CDR2 is SVGAGI. Trimming took 3 bases from V and 1 from J, leaving 9 bases between them. CDR3 region: CASSYSRGNTEAFF. In DNA, the CDR3 is TGTGCCAGCAGTTATAGCCGTGGGAACACTGAAGCTTTCTTT.

There are a few counts of this clone. The CDR3 region has the DNA TGTGCCAGCAGCGGACAGGAGAACACCGGGGAGCTGTTTTTT. This sequence encodes CASSGQENTGELFF. V gene TRBV4-2 combines with J gene TRBJ2-2; 7 nucleotides line up with TRBD1. V trimming: 5 bases; J trimming: 1 base; junction bases outside the gene matches: 1. This CDR3 region has 14 residues. CDR1 LGHNA and CDR2 YNFKEQ come from the germline V gene.

This chain connects TRBV29-1 to TRBJ2-1, with 9 bases aligning to TRBD2. The V gene end was trimmed by 7 bases and the J gene end by 7 bases; junction bases not matched to a gene: 17. Per germline, CDR1 SQVTM and CDR2 ANQGSEA. The CDR3 consists of 16 residues. The CDR3 nucleotides read TGCAGCGCACAAAAAAGGTCTAGCGGGGAAAGAAATGAGCAGTTCTTC. Translation: CSAQKRSSGERNEQFF.

This clone was counted a single time. The chain couples TRBV5-1 to TRBJ1-1, with 9 bases matching TRBD1. Germline-derived CDR1 and CDR2 are SGHRS and YFSETQ. The ends lost 0 bases at V and 2 bases at J; junction bases unmatched: 5. This CDR3 has 16 amino acids. In nucleotides, the CDR3 is TGCGCCAGCAGCTTGGCCCCGACAGGGGGTAACACTGAAGCTTTCTTT. This translates into CASSLAPTGGNTEAFF.

This chain uses TRBV3-1 (or the pseudogene TRBV3-2) with TRBJ2-1; D gene unclear. V was shortened by 4 bases and J by 15 bases, with 19 bases between the two germline ends. The CDR3 has 13 residues. Germline V gene data show CDR1 as LGHDT and CDR2 as YNNKEL (reference sequence). The DNA for the CDR3 is TGTGCCAGCAGCCCCACCCCTCCTAGTAATTGGTTCTTC. This codes for CASSPTPPSNWFF.

The chain couples TRBV28 to TRBJ1-4; D gene unclear. CDR1 is MDHEN, CDR2 SYDVKM, per germline. There are 15 residues in the CDR3. Trimming left V 5 bases short and J 0 bases short, with 10 bases between. The CDR3, as DNA: TGTGCCAGCAGTCCTCACAGAACAACTAATGAAAAACTGTTTTTT. Encoded protein: CASSPHRTTNEKLFF.

The rearrangement links TRBV29-1 to TRBJ1-1, with TRBD1 as a possible D gene (5 bases). The V and J ends lost 7 bases and 6 bases respectively, with 24 bases between them. CDR1 SQVTM and CDR2 ANQGSEA come from the germline V gene. CDR3 size: 15 residues. The CDR3, as DNA: TGCAGCGCCCCATCCCACGGGGGTCAAAACGCTGAAGCTTTCTTT. Protein product: CSAPSHGGQNAEAFF.

The count of this clone is one. This chain joins TRBV7-3 and TRBJ2-1; no firm D call. The CDR3 covers 14 residues. From germline, CDR1 is SGHTA and CDR2 FQGTGA. V lost 5 bases, J lost 6 bases, and 14 bases lay in between. CDR3 sequence reads: CASSPRGVGNEQFF. The CDR3 nucleotides read TGTGCCAGCAGCCCGCGCGGAGTGGGCAATGAGCAGTTCTTC.